These 12 T cell receptor beta chains were sequenced from one sample in a study of blood T cell repertoires in COVID-19. Sequenced by immunoSEQ multiplex PCR; TCRdb stores in-frame clones only, minus some. Of under 350,000 clones detected, 86% appear once; the ten largest clones hold 4% to 5.5%. Sequenced material: PBMCs or T cells enriched from blood (not recorded which). All receptors come from a woman aged 40 to 49 with acute COVID-19.

V is TRBV28 and J is TRBJ2-6; D remains unclear. Germline CDR1 reads MDHEN; CDR2 reads SYDVKM. Trimming took 3 bases from V and 0 from J, leaving 6 bases between them. This CDR3 spans 15 amino acids. The CDR3 here is CASSFVGSGANVLTF. The DNA of the CDR3 is TGTGCCAGCAGTTTTGTCGGCTCTGGGGCCAACGTCCTGACTTTC.

The chain combines TRBV7-2 with TRBJ2-2, with D perhaps matching TRBD1 (5 bases). Germline loops: CDR1 SGHTA, CDR2 FQGNSA. The CDR3 contains 14 residues. V lost 5 bases and J lost 6, with 13 bases in between. The CDR3 DNA sequence: TGTGCCAGCAGCCAGAAGGCAGGGCCCGGGGAGCTGTTTTTT. Its protein product is CASSQKAGPGELFF.

The gene calls are TRBV7-2 and TRBJ1-2, with 12 bases matching TRBD1. J gave up 0 bases and V 5 bases, and 7 bases lay outside the gene matches. CDR1 SGHTA and CDR2 FQGNSA come from the germline V gene. CDR3 length: 17 residues. The CDR3 DNA reads as TGTGCCAGCAGCCGCTTGGGACAGGGGGCGACTAACTATGGCTACACCTTC. Translated, it gives CASSRLGQGATNYGYTF.

The genes are TRBV13 and TRBJ2-5, with 9 bases that match TRBD1. The V gene end was trimmed by 2 bases and the J gene end by 2 bases; junction bases not matched to a gene: 6. CDR1 PRHDT and CDR2 FYEKMQ come from the germline V gene (reference sequence). The CDR3 is 16 amino acids. CDR3 sequence: CASSLSGQGEQETQYF. CDR3 nucleotide sequence: TGTGCCAGCAGCTTATCGGGACAGGGAGAGCAAGAGACCCAGTACTTC.

V and J are TRBV5-4 and TRBJ1-2, with TRBD1 matching over 10 bases. J was trimmed by 7 bases and V by 2 bases; bases with no gene match: 5. The CDR3 length is 14 residues. The germline V gene has CDR1 SGHNT and CDR2 YYREEE (reference sequence). CDR3 loop: CASSLDRGRSGYTF. The CDR3 nucleotides read TGTGCCAGCAGCTTAGACAGGGGGCGGAGTGGCTACACCTTC.

A few counts support this clone. The chain carries TRBV4-2 and TRBJ1-6, with TRBD1 as a possible D gene (5 bases). Germline V lookup: CDR1 LGHNA, CDR2 YNFKEQ. V was cut by 2 bases and J by 4 bases, with 12 bases left in between. The CDR3 spans 16 residues. The CDR3 DNA is TGTGCCAGCAGCCAAAAACGACAGACGTATAATTCACCCCTCCACTTT. Its translation is CASSQKRQTYNSPLHF.

J is TRBJ2-5 and V is TRBV5-1, with TRBD1 identical over 9 bases. CDR1 SGHRS and CDR2 YFSETQ come from the germline V gene. The CDR3 has 17 residues. The J segment lost 6 bases and the V segment lost 2 bases, leaving 14 bases of the junction unmatched. The CDR3 sequence is CASSFVNRGQGDQTQYF. CDR3 nucleotides: TGCGCCAGCAGCTTCGTGAACAGGGGGCAGGGGGATCAGACCCAGTACTTC.

The chain is built from TRBV7-2 and TRBJ1-1; D is perhaps TRBD1 (5 bases). V was clipped by 1 base and J by 1 base, with 10 bases between them. This CDR3 is built from 15 residues. Germline values: CDR1 SGHTA, CDR2 FQGNSA. CDR3 protein: CASSLVGGQNTEAFF. The CDR3 DNA reads TGTGCCAGCAGCTTAGTGGGCGGACAGAACACTGAAGCTTTCTTT.

The V gene is TRBV6-6, the J gene TRBJ1-1; D might be TRBD1 (5 bases). Looked up from germline, CDR1 is MNHNY and CDR2 is SVGAGI (reference sequence). Trimming shortened V by 7 bases and J by 4 bases, and 19 bases separated the two germline ends. There are 15 residues in the CDR3. The CDR3 DNA reads TGTGCCAGCAAACCTCCCCAGGGTCGGAGCACTGAAGCTTTCTTT. Residues: CASKPPQGRSTEAFF.

The chain links TRBV10-1 to TRBJ2-5; 7 bases align to TRBD1. The CDR3 has 15 residues. Trimming cost V 0 bases and J 5 bases; bases outside gene matches: 6. In germline, CDR1 is WNHNN, CDR2 SYGVQD (reference sequence). This CDR3 reads CASSESGGSKETQYF. The CDR3 coding sequence is TGCGCCAGCAGTGAGTCAGGGGGCAGTAAGGAGACCCAGTACTTC.

As to this clone: Different DNA sequences within this sample yield the same CDR3. V gene TRBV7-3 combines with J gene TRBJ2-1; the match to TRBD2 covers 8 bases. This CDR3 contains 13 residues. The V gene end was trimmed by 5 bases and the J gene end by 7 bases; junction bases not matched to a gene: 4. CDR1 is SGHTA, CDR2 FQGTGA, per germline. CDR3: CASSPGTSNEQFF. CDR3 sequence (DNA): TGTGCCAGCAGCCCAGGGACTAGTAATGAGCAGTTCTTC.

This clone was seen a handful of times. The CDR3 region is CASSLRLLEAGNTIYF. In DNA form, the CDR3 reads TGTGCCAGCAGTTTAAGGCTCCTCGAGGCGGGAAACACCATATATTTT. The chain has TRBV28 and TRBJ1-3; D is uncertain. The CDR3 has 16 residues. Trimming removed 2 bases at V and 4 bases at J, with 15 bases between. Per germline, CDR1 MDHEN and CDR2 SYDVKM.